This T cell receptor beta chain was recorded in a study of shared clonotypes between healthy human individuals. General study points: A reduction in generation probabilities was seen for non-shared clonotypes relative to those shared by all four donors. Memory subsets generally showed smaller estimated richness than naive subsets did. Sequencing depth was predicted to influence how clonotypes are shared among donors.

Terminally differentiated effector memory CD45RA+ cells were excluded from the naive CD8 cells, which were CD45RO-negative and positively selected for CCR7. A single count supports this clone. The antigen is undetermined. The sample has other DNA sequences that encode this CDR3 too. TCRdb's table, derived via immunoSEQ multiplex PCR, lists solely in-frame clones and lacks some. This table has 2 million to 2.5 million clones, over 85% appearing once. Germline V gene data show CDR1 as LNHDA and CDR2 as SQIVND (reference sequence). There are 13 residues in the CDR3. V was pared by 1 base and J by 2 bases, with 4 bases between.

This TCR derives from a man in his late teens or twenties in good health. The sequenced sample consisted of naive CD8+ T cells sorted from blood. V is TRBV19 and J is TRBJ2-3; no firm D call. CDR3: CASSIVHTDTQYF. CDR3 DNA: TGTGCCAGTAGTATAGTTCACACAGATACGCAGTATTTT.